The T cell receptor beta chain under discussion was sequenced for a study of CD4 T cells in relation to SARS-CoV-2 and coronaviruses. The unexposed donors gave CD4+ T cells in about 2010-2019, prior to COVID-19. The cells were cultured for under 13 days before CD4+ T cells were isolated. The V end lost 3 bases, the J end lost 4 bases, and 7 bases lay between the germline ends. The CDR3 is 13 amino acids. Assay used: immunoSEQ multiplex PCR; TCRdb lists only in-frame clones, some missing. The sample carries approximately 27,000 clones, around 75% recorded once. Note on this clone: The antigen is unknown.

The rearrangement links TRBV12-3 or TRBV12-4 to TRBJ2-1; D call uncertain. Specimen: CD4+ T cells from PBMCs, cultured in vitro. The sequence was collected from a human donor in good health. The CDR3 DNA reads TGTGCCAGCAGTTTGGGGATTTACAATGAGCAGTTCTTC. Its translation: CASSLGIYNEQFF.